This T cell receptor (beta chain) was sequenced for a study of blood T cell repertoires in COVID-19 (dated by TCRdb to about 2020). Background for the entire study: The collaborator samples originated in the United States, Italy and Spain and spanned the acute and convalescent phases of COVID-19. Where available, HLA class I and class II types were taken from metadata supplied by the sample provider and were not determined by assay-based typing. The samples were drawn from the first 160 participants of the ongoing ImmuneRACE study and from 1,254 subjects provided by 6 global collaborators. Nearly every sample came with metadata listing a de-identified subject ID, COVID-19 status, age in years and sex. The repertoires were released in a freely available public database meant as a resource for research on the immune response to SARS-CoV-2. Deeply sampled blood TCRbeta repertoires from subjects exposed to, actively infected with, or recovered from COVID-19 were included in the dataset. The material from the prospective study consisted of cDNA or gDNA derived from T cells, B-cell-depleted T cells, or PBMCs.

V was cut back by 3 bases and J by 0 bases, leaving a gap of 27 bases between them. As encoded in the germline V gene (reference sequence), CDR1 is MNHEY while CDR2 is SMNVEV. The CDR3 starts with the cysteine, ends with the phenylalanine, and has 20 residues. Of all the DNA, just the CDR3 is kept, 60 bases in frame from base 1. TCRbeta CDR3 regions were amplified from genomic DNA by means of the immunoSEQ Assay, a bias-controlled multiplex PCR. Regarding the original processing steps: The number of nucleated cells in each sample was estimated by amplification of reference gene primers within the assay. To quantify the absolute abundance of each unique TCRbeta CDR3 rearrangement, sequence reads were collapsed and filtered. For each sample, productive Simpson clonality was calculated as the square root of Simpson's diversity index across productive rearrangements. This immuneACCESS table, as held by TCRdb, lists in-frame sequences with V and J called but not all clones. Of the missing ones, under half trace to an unresolved V gene in checked studies; the others have no known cause. V and J calls plus clone size are reproduced from that table; the DNA served to infer D and trimming. Within this sample are about 220,000 clones, with about 88% of them counted one time only. The ten largest clones add up to 2.9% of the sample.

Concerning this clone: Its specific antigen is unknown. Base qualities are missing; no much larger clone stands one base away.

Samples from volunteer blood donors who had recovered from COVID-19 were contributed by a second Seattle source. Each collaborating institution followed its own protocols to collect whole blood in K2EDTA tubes. For TCRbeta analysis, collaborator samples were shipped as frozen whole blood, as isolated PBMCs, or as DNA extracted from either sample type. General study outcomes and caveats: Clinical and demographic metadata were provided uncurated, with the amount varying by source and participant.

This TCR came from a man aged 50-60 years who had recovered from COVID-19. In this chain, TRBV27 is recombined with TRBJ2-7; 7 matching bases give a weak D call of TRBD1. The specimen was peripheral blood. This receptor has the CDR3 CASSFPRHPLPGGSSYEQYF. In nucleotide form, the sequence is TGTGCCAGCAGTTTCCCGCGCCACCCACTTCCAGGGGGGAGCTCCTACGAGCAGTACTTC.